The clone carrying this T cell receptor (beta chain) was counted a few times. Its antigen is currently unknown. V lost 1 base and J lost 10, with 19 bases in between. The CDR3 covers 16 residues. Germline V gene lookup returns CDR1 MNHNS and CDR2 SASEGT. This specimen comes from a study of early T cells in non-severe SARS-CoV-2 infection. Study details: Bulk RNA isolated from unsorted whole blood underwent sequencing; chains were not paired.

Tagging with unique molecular identifiers was applied to individual cDNA molecules. TCRdb analysed the 5' RACE reads with MiXCR anew, one entry per CDR3 protein. The sample yields approximately 70,000 distinct CDR3 sequences, 10% seen once. General study results and limits: VDJdb matches were skewed toward anti-spike CD8 T cell responses.

The TCR was taken from an adult who was a healthcare worker with PCR-confirmed SARS-CoV-2 infection or an uninfected control (not recorded which). The chain recombines TRBV6-1 with TRBJ1-4, with D tentatively TRBD1 (5 bases). The source material was whole blood, sampled at baseline. The CDR3 sequence: CASSEEYRPPGGKLFF. CDR3 DNA sequence: TGTGCCAGCAGTGAAGAATATAGGCCTCCCGGGGGAAAACTGTTTTTT.